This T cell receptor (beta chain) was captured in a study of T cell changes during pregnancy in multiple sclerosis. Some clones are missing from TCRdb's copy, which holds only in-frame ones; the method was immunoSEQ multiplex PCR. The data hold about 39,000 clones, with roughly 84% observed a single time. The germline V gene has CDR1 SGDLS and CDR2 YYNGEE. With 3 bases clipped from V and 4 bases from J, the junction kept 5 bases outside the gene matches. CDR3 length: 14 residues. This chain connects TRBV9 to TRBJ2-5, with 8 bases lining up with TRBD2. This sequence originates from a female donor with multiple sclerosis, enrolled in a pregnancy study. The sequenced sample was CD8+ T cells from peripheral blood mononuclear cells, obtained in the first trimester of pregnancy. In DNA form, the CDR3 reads TGTGCCAGCAGCGCGGGACTAGAGGGAGAGACCCAGTACTTC. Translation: CASSAGLEGETQYF. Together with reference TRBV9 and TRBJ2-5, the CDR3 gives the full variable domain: DSGVTQTPKHLITATGQRVTLRCSPRSGDLSVYWYQQSLDQGLQFLIQYYNGEERAKGNILERFSAQQFPDLHSELNLSSLELGDSALYFCASSAGLEGETQYFGPGTRLLVL.